The 21 T cell receptor beta chains below were found in one sample sequenced in a study of OX40 agonist ivuxolimab in advanced cancers. Some clones are missing from TCRdb's copy, which holds only in-frame ones; the method was immunoSEQ multiplex PCR. The sample carries tens of thousands of clones, 65% to 90% recorded once. This material consisted of CD4+ or CD8+ T cells sorted from blood, taken in a trial of the OX40 agonist ivuxolimab. Source of these receptors: an adult with an advanced solid tumor such as melanoma, head and neck, liver or kidney cancer.

This clone was detected only once. V is TRBV2 and J is TRBJ2-1; TRBD2 agrees at 7 bases. Germline assignment: CDR1 SNHLY and CDR2 FYNNEI. V shed 1 base and J 0 bases; nucleotides not matched to a gene: 0. The CDR3 sequence is 15 residues long. CDR3 sequence: CASSEGGSSYNEQFF. CDR3 nucleotide sequence: TGTGCCAGCAGTGAAGGCGGGAGCTCCTACAATGAGCAGTTCTTC. Filled out from reference TRBV2 and TRBJ2-1, the complete variable domain reads EPEVTQTPSHQVTQMGQEVILRCVPISNHLYFYWYRQILGQKVEFLVSFYNNEISEKSEIFDDQFSVERPDGSNFTLKIRSTKLEDSAMYFCASSEGGSSYNEQFFGPGTRLTVL.

The chain joins TRBV29-1 to TRBJ2-1, with D perhaps TRBD1 (5 bases). This CDR3 spans 15 amino acids. Germline CDR1 SQVTM, CDR2 ANQGSEA. Trimming pared 7 bases from V and 5 bases from J, leaving 21 bases between. CDR3 residues: CSARKGLVGDNEQFF. CDR3 DNA: TGCAGCGCTAGAAAGGGGCTAGTTGGAGACAATGAGCAGTTCTTC.

In this sample, this clone turned up once. The genes are TRBV5-6 and TRBJ2-6, with D perhaps TRBD1 (5 bases). This CDR3 spans 18 amino acids. Germline CDR1 reads SGHDT; CDR2 reads YYEEEE. With 1 base removed from V and 3 bases from J, the gap between germline ends came to 17 bases. The DNA of the CDR3 is TGTGCCAGCAGCTTGCAGGGCTGGGGAAGGAGTGGGGCCAACGTCCTGACTTTC. Protein sequence: CASSLQGWGRSGANVLTF.

The sample holds one count of this clone. The gene calls are TRBV10-3 and TRBJ1-1, with D uncertain. Trimming shortened V by 3 bases and J by 3 bases, and 11 bases separated the two germline ends. In germline, CDR1 is ENHRY, CDR2 SYGVKD. This CDR3 contains 14 residues. The DNA of the CDR3 is TGTGCCATCAGTGACAGGACGAACTACACTGAAGCTTTCTTT. Translating it yields CAISDRTNYTEAFF.

The chain joins TRBV28 to TRBJ1-3; no definite D call. Per germline, CDR1 MDHEN and CDR2 SYDVKM. The V gene lost 8 bases and the J gene lost 8 bases, with 22 bases spanning the gap. This CDR3 region has 15 residues. The CDR3 region is CASGTGGSTADTIYF. The CDR3 DNA reads TGTGCCAGCGGCACTGGCGGCTCCACTGCGGACACCATATATTTT. The full variable domain, in which reference TRBV28 and TRBJ1-3 provide the parts outside the CDR3, is DVKVTQSSRYLVKRTGEKVFLECVQDMDHENMFWYRQDPGLGLRLIYFSYDVKMKEKGDIPEGYSVSREKKERFSLILESASTNQTSMYLCASGTGGSTADTIYFGEGSWLTVV.

V usage is TRBV7-3 and J usage is TRBJ2-1; D is uncertain. The germline V gene encodes CDR1 SGHTA and CDR2 FQGTGA. Trimming shortened V by 1 base and J by 8 bases, and 18 bases separated the two germline ends. The CDR3 has 16 amino acids. As DNA, the CDR3 is TGTGCCAGCAGCTTAAATCCTGGCTCTAGTCCATATGAGCAGTTCTTC. Amino acids: CASSLNPGSSPYEQFF.

The chain links TRBV7-8 to TRBJ1-1; the D gene is possibly TRBD1 (6 bases). There are 13 residues in the CDR3. Deletions cut 4 bases from V and 1 base from J, with 7 bases between. Per the germline V gene, CDR1 is SGHVS and CDR2 is FQNEAQ. DNA of the CDR3: TGTGCCAGCAGCTGGGACACGAACACTGAAGCTTTCTTT. This encodes CASSWDTNTEAFF.

This clone is labeled medium-sized. The V and J genes are TRBV10-1 and TRBJ2-3; 7 bases map to TRBD2. V shed 0 bases, J shed 4 bases, and the junction held 7 bases outside the gene matches. The germline gives CDR1 WNHNN, CDR2 SYGVQD (reference sequence). The CDR3 has 16 amino acids. The CDR3, as DNA: TGCGCCAGCAGTGAGTCGTCGGGAGGCCGTCCAGATACGCAGTATTTT. The encoded protein is CASSESSGGRPDTQYF.

CDR3 residues: CASSPGITQYF. The CDR3 bases are TGTGCCAGCAGCCCAGGGATTACGCAGTATTTT. The chain carries TRBV9 and TRBJ2-3; TRBD1 is a possible D gene (5 bases). Trimming left V 4 bases short and J 8 bases short, with 8 bases between. Germline CDR1 is SGDLS and CDR2 is YYNGEE. The CDR3 loop spans 11 amino acids.

The gene calls are TRBV5-1 and TRBJ2-7; D is undetermined. This CDR3 region has 15 residues. In germline, CDR1 is SGHRS, CDR2 YFSETQ. The ends were cut back, 0 bases at V and 3 bases at J, with 13 bases in the middle. The CDR3 spells CASSLDSAIRYEQYF. In DNA form, the CDR3 reads TGCGCCAGCAGCTTGGATTCAGCGATACGCTACGAGCAGTACTTC.

The rearrangement links TRBV7-2 to TRBJ2-3; 9 nucleotides agree with TRBD2. The CDR3 spans 16 residues. The trim removed 5 bases at V and 4 bases at J, leaving 10 bases unmatched. The V gene's germline CDR1 is SGHTA and CDR2 FQGNSA. The CDR3 DNA reads TGTGCCAGCAGCCAAGGGTCGGGACTAGCTTCAGATACGCAGTATTTT. Its translation is CASSQGSGLASDTQYF.

This clone was seen just once. The V gene is TRBV6-1, the J gene TRBJ2-4, with D unclear. Germline V CDR1 and CDR2: MNHNS, SASEGT. The CDR3 contains 14 residues. Between the trimmed V and J ends, which lost 5 bases and 3 bases, there was a span of 11 bases. The CDR3 DNA reads as TGTGCCAGCAGTAAGGCTTTGGACAAAAACATTCAGTACTTC. It is translated as CASSKALDKNIQYF.

The rearrangement links TRBV2 to TRBJ2-3; 7 positions agree with TRBD2. V was pared by 8 bases and J by 0 bases, with 5 bases of the junction left unmatched. Germline V gene lookup returns CDR1 SNHLY and CDR2 FYNNEI. This CDR3 has 14 amino acids. The CDR3 protein is CASGPGLSTDTQYF. CDR3 DNA: TGTGCCAGCGGACCGGGACTAAGCACAGATACGCAGTATTTT.

The V call is TRBV28, the J call TRBJ1-3; D is unresolved. Trimming took 2 bases from V and 3 from J, leaving 14 bases between them. This CDR3 is 16 amino acids long. Per germline, CDR1 MDHEN and CDR2 SYDVKM. The CDR3 is CASSLSPSAYGNTIYF. CDR3 DNA sequence: TGTGCCAGCAGTTTAAGTCCCAGCGCGTATGGAAACACCATATATTTT.

The genes are TRBV6-4 and TRBJ2-3, with 8 bases aligning to TRBD2. With 3 bases clipped from V and 3 bases from J, the junction kept 8 bases outside the gene matches. Germline CDR1 is MRHNA and CDR2 is SNTAGT. There are 16 residues in the CDR3. The CDR3 region is CASSEMAGGLTDTQYF. CDR3 coding DNA: TGTGCCAGCAGTGAGATGGCGGGGGGACTTACAGATACGCAGTATTTT.

The J gene is TRBJ1-5, the V gene TRBV4-2; 8 bases match TRBD1. The CDR3 totals 16 residues. The germline V gene encodes CDR1 LGHNA and CDR2 YNFKEQ. The V and J ends lost 1 base and 5 bases, in that order; junction bases with no gene match: 7. DNA of the CDR3: TGTGCCAGCAGCCAAGCTCTGGACAGGGCGTATCAGCCCCAGCATTTT. This gives the protein CASSQALDRAYQPQHF.

The gene calls are TRBV9 and TRBJ2-1; no firm D call. The V gene lost 3 bases and the J gene lost 8 bases, with 12 bases spanning the gap. Looked up from germline, CDR1 is SGDLS and CDR2 is YYNGEE. There are 13 residues in the CDR3. DNA for the CDR3: TGTGCCAGCAGCGACCGAGGCAGCGATGAGCAGTTCTTC. Translation: CASSDRGSDEQFF. The full variable domain, its missing parts supplied by reference TRBV9 and TRBJ2-1, is DSGVTQTPKHLITATGQRVTLRCSPRSGDLSVYWYQQSLDQGLQFLIQYYNGEERAKGNILERFSAQQFPDLHSELNLSSLELGDSALYFCASSDRGSDEQFFGPGTRLTVL.

The V and J genes are TRBV10-3 and TRBJ2-7; 14 bases line up with TRBD2. Germline loops: CDR1 ENHRY, CDR2 SYGVKD. The CDR3 has 15 amino acids. V was clipped by 4 bases and J by 2 bases; unmatched bases: 1. In DNA, the CDR3 is TGTGCCATCAGTGGGGGACTAGCGGGAGCCTACGAGCAGTACTTC. It translates to CAISGGLAGAYEQYF.

J is TRBJ2-1 and V is TRBV28, with unresolved D. The CDR3 runs 15 residues. V dropped 2 bases and J dropped 2 bases, with 10 bases sitting between them. The V gene's germline CDR1 is MDHEN and CDR2 SYDVKM. The CDR3 loop reads CASSLTALAYNEQFF. DNA of the CDR3: TGTGCCAGCAGTTTAACCGCGTTGGCCTACAATGAGCAGTTCTTC. Using reference TRBV28 and TRBJ2-1 for the parts outside the CDR3, the full variable domain is DVKVTQSSRYLVKRTGEKVFLECVQDMDHENMFWYRQDPGLGLRLIYFSYDVKMKEKGDIPEGYSVSREKKERFSLILESASTNQTSMYLCASSLTALAYNEQFFGPGTRLTVL.

The V call is TRBV5-1, the J call TRBJ2-1, with a possible D match to TRBD2 (6 bases). The germline gives CDR1 SGHRS, CDR2 YFSETQ. Trimming removed 5 bases at V and 4 bases at J, with 16 bases between. CDR3 size: 15 residues. The DNA for the CDR3 is TGCGCCAGCAGTCCTAGCGACCCAGGGTACAATGAGCAGTTCTTC. Translation: CASSPSDPGYNEQFF.

The V call is TRBV29-1, the J call TRBJ2-1; maybe TRBD2 (6 bases). V lost 7 bases and J 8 bases, leaving 15 bases between the germline ends. This CDR3 has 12 residues. Germline CDR1 and CDR2: SQVTM and ANQGSEA. CDR3 sequence (DNA): TGCAGCGCTACCCTACTAGCCGATGAGCAGTTCTTC. Its translation: CSATLLADEQFF.